This T cell receptor (beta chain) stems from a study of shared clonotypes between healthy human individuals (dated by TCRdb to 2020 to 2021). Turning to the overall study: A couple of women and a few men aged 18 to 49 years were included in the cohort. Per donor, three plates each were used for CD4 naive and CD4 memory, two for CD8 naive, and one for CD8 memory. Leukapheresis yielded between about 0.9 and 9.5 billion PBMCs per donor. To estimate repertoire size and how much clonotype sharing occurs between individuals, the study deeply sequenced the blood TCR repertoires of roughly 5 healthy adults. Libraries were prepared and TCR repertoires were sequenced by different laboratories using diverse techniques, in order to increase sequencing depth and limit assay-specific biases.

Study-wide findings and limitations: Larger estimated clonotype richness was generally found for naive subsets than for memory subsets. Roughly 5.2% of naive CD4, 3.5% of naive CD8, approximately 2% of memory CD4, and 0.35% to 0.4% of memory CD8 clonotypes were shared across several donors. Based on pairwise subsampling, the degree of clonotype sharing among donors was expected to be affected by sequencing depth. Compared with non-shared clonotypes, the clonotypes found in all four sorted-subset donors had higher generation probabilities. Sampling was restricted to blood, and TCR repertoires in tissue are likely to differ from TCR repertoires in blood. Because the study included a small number of donors, the genetic and exposure-history diversity represented was limited. Even with the large sequencing depth, rarefaction of the sorted-subset datasets indicated that sequencing was incomplete.

Using the deep immunoSEQ assay, TCR CDR3 regions were amplified from genomic DNA by multiplex PCR. For each cell subset, the extracted genomic DNA was distributed evenly across all wells of several immunoSEQ 96-well plates, and each plate served as one replicate. For sorted subsets, around 200 ng genomic DNA, equal to about 30,000 T cell genomes, was loaded into each replicate PCR. Purified libraries were quantified with a Qubit 3.0 fluorometer, sized on a Bioanalyzer 2100, and re-quantified with the KAPA Library Quantification kit. Every immunoSEQ 96-well plate was sequenced on a dedicated single-read 150-cycle Illumina NextSeq 550 flow cell. As for the authors' bioinformatics: Because the immunoSEQ output included only junctional sequences and no quality scores, the filtering could not be the same as the filtering used for full-length reads. To assign V/J genes and CDR3, sequences were annotated using PyIR, a Python wrapper for IgBLAST v1.9, with IMGT germline references. Reads were filtered out if the reads had weak V/J assignments (E-value above 1e-6), no CDR3, stop codons, out-of-frame junctions, or ambiguous translated residues. V3J clonotypes were defined by identical inferred V gene, J gene, and CDR3 amino acid sequence. To compute the percentage overlap between repertoires, the number of shared unique clonotypes was divided by the size of the smaller repertoire. Three approaches were used to assess repertoire richness: RTK rarefaction, the Chao1 estimator, and Recon v2.1 estimates of unobserved clonotypes. For all TCRbeta clonotypes obtained by the gDNA method from four donors, generation probabilities were computed with OLGA. Here the immuneACCESS table is served through TCRdb, limited to in-frame sequences with V and J called. Missing clones are a known gap in these copies; in checked studies unresolved V genes cover under half, and the rest lacks a known reason. V and J calls and clone size are given by that table; D and trimming were obtained from the DNA. Here the sample has about 980,000 clones; about 80% occur a single time. The ten top clones hold over 1.3% of the sample.

From the cysteine up to the phenylalanine, the CDR3 has a length of 17 residues. CDR3 DNA is the only sequence kept; it has 51 bases, read in frame from the first base. Taken from the germline V gene (reference sequence), the CDR1 and CDR2 loops are SGHNT and YYREEE. Deletion took 4 bases off V and 1 base off J, with a span of 18 bases between the germline ends. Healthy HIV-negative adults with no recently reported acute infections or vaccinations were included as donors. Only Caucasian adults living in Nashville, Tennessee, USA were represented among the donors. Magnetic negative selection was used to enrich CD4+ T cells, after which naive cells were positively selected on CD45RA and the negative fraction became the memory subset. Blood was collected by leukapheresis, and PBMCs were isolated by Ficoll-Histopaque density gradient centrifugation and then cryopreserved in liquid nitrogen vapor phase. Analytical flow cytometry was used to check the purity and quantity of every magnetically sorted T cell population. Genomic DNA was isolated from each sorted fraction and quantified by UV absorbance on a Nanodrop 2000c.

A note on this clone: Its antigen is still unknown. No qualities accompany the bases; no much larger clone lies one base away.

Recombination connected TRBV5-4 to TRBJ2-4, with a weak D call of TRBD1 (6 bases match). This TCR came from a man between 18 and 35 years old in good health. The specimen sequenced was memory CD4+ T cells sorted from blood. Per the publication, the cell subset or site label means: CD45RA-negative fraction. This receptor carries the CDR3 CASSLQTGSAAKNIQYF. DNA sequence: TGTGCCAGCAGCCTACAGACAGGATCCGCTGCCAAAAACATTCAGTACTTC.